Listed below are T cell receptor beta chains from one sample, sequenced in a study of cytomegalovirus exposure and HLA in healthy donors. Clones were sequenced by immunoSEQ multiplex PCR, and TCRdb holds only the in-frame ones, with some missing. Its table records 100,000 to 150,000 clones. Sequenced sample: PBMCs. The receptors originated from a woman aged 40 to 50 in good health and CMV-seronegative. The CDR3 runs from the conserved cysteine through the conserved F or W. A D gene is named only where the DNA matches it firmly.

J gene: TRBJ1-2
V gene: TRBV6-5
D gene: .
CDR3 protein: CASSYTRYRNSYGYTF
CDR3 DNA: TGTGCCAGCAGTTACACCAGGTATAGGAATAGCTATGGCTACACCTTC

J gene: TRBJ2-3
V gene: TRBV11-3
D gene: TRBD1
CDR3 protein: CASRNRGPSTDTQYF
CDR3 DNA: TGTGCCAGCAGAAACAGGGGGCCGAGCACAGATACGCAGTATTTT

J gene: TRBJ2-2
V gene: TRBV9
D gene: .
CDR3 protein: CASRPGGRNGELFF
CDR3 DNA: TGTGCCAGCAGGCCGGGCGGGCGCAACGGGGAGCTGTTTTTT

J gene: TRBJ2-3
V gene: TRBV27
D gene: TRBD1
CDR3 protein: CASRLSRTGGARGDTQYF
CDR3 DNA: TGTGCCAGCAGGCTGTCCCGGACAGGGGGCGCCCGGGGAGATACGCAGTATTTT

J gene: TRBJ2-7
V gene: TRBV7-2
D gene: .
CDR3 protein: CASSTPGVDYEQYF
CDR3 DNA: TGTGCCAGCAGCACTCCAGGGGTGGACTACGAGCAGTACTTC

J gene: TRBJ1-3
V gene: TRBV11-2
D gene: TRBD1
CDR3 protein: CASSLEPQGARQGIGNTIYF
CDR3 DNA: TGTGCCAGCAGCTTAGAACCACAGGGGGCGCGTCAAGGCATCGGGAACACCATATATTTT

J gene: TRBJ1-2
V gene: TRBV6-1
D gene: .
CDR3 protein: CASSEGQNYGYTF
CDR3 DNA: TGTGCCAGCAGTGAAGGACAGAACTATGGCTACACCTTC

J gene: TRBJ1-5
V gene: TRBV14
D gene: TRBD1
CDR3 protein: CASSQVVGGRQPQHF
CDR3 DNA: TGTGCCAGCAGCCAAGTGGTAGGGGGCAGGCAGCCCCAGCATTTT

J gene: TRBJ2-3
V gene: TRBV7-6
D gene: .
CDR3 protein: CASSLDLKDAGLTDTQYF
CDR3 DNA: TGTGCCAGCAGCTTAGACCTCAAAGATGCAGGGTTAACAGATACGCAGTATTTT

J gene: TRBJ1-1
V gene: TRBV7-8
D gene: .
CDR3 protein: CASSLESGYNEAFF
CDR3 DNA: TGTGCCAGCAGCTTAGAGTCAGGGTATAATGAAGCTTTCTTT

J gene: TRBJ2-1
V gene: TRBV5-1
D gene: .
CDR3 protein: CASSSGQGGYEQFF
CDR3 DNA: TGCGCCAGCAGCTCGGGCCAGGGGGGCTATGAGCAGTTCTTC

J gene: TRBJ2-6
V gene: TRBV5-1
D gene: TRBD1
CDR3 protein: CASSLPGQGNRGANVLTF
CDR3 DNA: TGCGCCAGCAGCCTGCCGGGACAGGGGAATCGAGGGGCCAACGTCCTGACTTTC

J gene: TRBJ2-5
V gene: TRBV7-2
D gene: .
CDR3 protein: CASSLGPSFQETQYF
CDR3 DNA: TGTGCCAGCAGCTTAGGCCCTAGCTTCCAAGAGACCCAGTACTTC

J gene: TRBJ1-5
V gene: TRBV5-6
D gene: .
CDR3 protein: CASSHLGRNQPQHF
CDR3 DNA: TGTGCCAGCAGCCACTTGGGCCGAAATCAGCCCCAGCATTTT

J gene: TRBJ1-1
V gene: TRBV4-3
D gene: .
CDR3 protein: CASSQLLTAGTEAFF
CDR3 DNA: TGCGCCAGCAGCCAACTTCTCACCGCGGGCACTGAAGCTTTCTTT

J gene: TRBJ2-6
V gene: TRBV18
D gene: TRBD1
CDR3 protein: CASSPVQQGARSGANVLTF
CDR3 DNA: TGTGCCAGCTCACCTGTTCAACAGGGGGCGCGGTCTGGGGCCAACGTCCTGACTTTC

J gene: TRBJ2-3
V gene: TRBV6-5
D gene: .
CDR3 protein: CASSYSRATDTQYF
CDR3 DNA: TGTGCCAGCAGTTACTCCAGGGCGACAGATACGCAGTATTTT

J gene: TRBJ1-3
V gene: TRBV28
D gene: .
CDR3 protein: CASSFRLAGTGNTIYF
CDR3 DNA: TGTGCCAGCAGTTTTCGATTGGCGGGAACCGGAAACACCATATATTTT

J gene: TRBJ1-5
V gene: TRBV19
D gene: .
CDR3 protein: CASSMGALRWPQHF
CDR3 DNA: TGTGCCAGTAGTATGGGGGCATTGCGGTGGCCCCAGCATTTT

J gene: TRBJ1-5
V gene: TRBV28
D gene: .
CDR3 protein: CASSPGGRLNQPQHF
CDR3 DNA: TGTGCCAGCAGTCCTGGGGGGAGGCTCAATCAGCCCCAGCATTTT

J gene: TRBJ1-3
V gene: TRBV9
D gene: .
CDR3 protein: CASSVGLRVAGNTIYF
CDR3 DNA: TGTGCCAGCAGCGTTGGACTTAGGGTGGCTGGAAACACCATATATTTT

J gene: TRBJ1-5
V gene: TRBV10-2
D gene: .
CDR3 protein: CASSESRPDSNQPQHF
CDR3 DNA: TGCGCCAGCAGTGAGTCGCGGCCGGATAGCAATCAGCCCCAGCATTTT

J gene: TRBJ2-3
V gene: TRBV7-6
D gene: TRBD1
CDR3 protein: CASSLAGQKTDTQYF
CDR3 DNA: TGTGCCAGCAGCTTAGCGGGACAGAAGACAGATACGCAGTATTTT

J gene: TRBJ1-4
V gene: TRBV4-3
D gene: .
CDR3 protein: CASSQVGQTNEKLFF
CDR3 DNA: TGCGCCAGCAGCCAAGTTGGACAGACTAATGAAAAACTGTTTTTT

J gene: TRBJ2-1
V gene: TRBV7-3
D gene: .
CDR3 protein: CASSLTKEGAGYNEQFF
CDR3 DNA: TGTGCCAGCAGCTTAACGAAGGAGGGGGCTGGCTACAATGAGCAGTTCTTC

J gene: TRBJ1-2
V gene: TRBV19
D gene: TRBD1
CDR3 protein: CASSPDRDFYGYTF
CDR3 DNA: TGTGCCAGTAGTCCCGACAGGGACTTCTATGGCTACACCTTC

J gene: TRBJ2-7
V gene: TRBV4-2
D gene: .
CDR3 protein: CASSRDRDLAYEQYF
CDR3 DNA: TGTGCCAGCAGCCGGGACCGGGACTTAGCCTACGAGCAGTACTTC

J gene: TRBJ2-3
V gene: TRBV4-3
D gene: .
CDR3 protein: CASSQDLGGRYTQYF
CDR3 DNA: TGCGCCAGCAGCCAAGACTTGGGGGGGCGATATACGCAGTATTTT

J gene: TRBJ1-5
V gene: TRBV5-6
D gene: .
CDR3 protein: CASSQFNQPQHF
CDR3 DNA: TGTGCCAGCAGCCAGTTCAATCAGCCCCAGCATTTT

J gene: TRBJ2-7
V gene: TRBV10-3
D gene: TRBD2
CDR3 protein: CAIRGTSRNSSYEQYF
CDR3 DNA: TGTGCCATCAGAGGGACTAGCCGAAATTCCTCCTACGAGCAGTACTTC

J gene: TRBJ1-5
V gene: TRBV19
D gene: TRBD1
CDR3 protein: CASSIQGGDQPQHF
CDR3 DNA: TGTGCCAGTAGTATTCAGGGGGGAGATCAGCCCCAGCATTTT

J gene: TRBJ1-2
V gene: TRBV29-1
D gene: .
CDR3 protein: CSVVAQKRPNYGYTF
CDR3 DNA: TGCAGCGTTGTAGCTCAGAAGAGACCTAACTATGGCTACACCTTC

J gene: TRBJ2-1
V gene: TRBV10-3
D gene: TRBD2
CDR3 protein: CAISESRGPSGLNNEQFF
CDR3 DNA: TGTGCCATCAGTGAGTCCCGGGGACCTAGCGGTCTAAACAATGAGCAGTTCTTC

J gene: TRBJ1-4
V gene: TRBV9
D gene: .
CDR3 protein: CASSVGPSGTWDEKLFF
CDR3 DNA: TGTGCCAGCAGCGTAGGGCCCTCGGGAACATGGGATGAAAAACTGTTTTTT

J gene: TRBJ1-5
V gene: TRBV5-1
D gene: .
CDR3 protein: CASSLGGAQVGQPQHF
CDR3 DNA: TGCGCCAGCAGCTTGGGCGGGGCGCAGGTCGGTCAGCCCCAGCATTTT

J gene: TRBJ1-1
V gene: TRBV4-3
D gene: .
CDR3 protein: CASSQGRQALNTEAFF
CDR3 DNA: TGCGCCAGCAGCCAAGGAAGACAGGCTTTGAACACTGAAGCTTTCTTT

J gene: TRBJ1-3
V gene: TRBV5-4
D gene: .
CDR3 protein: CASSLGSDSSGNTIYF
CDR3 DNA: TGTGCCAGCTCCTTGGGGAGTGACAGCTCTGGAAACACCATATATTTT

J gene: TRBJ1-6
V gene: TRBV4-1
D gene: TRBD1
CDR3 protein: CASSPDSGTGGNSPLHF
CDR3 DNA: TGCGCCAGCAGCCCCGATTCCGGGACAGGGGGCAATTCACCCCTCCACTTT

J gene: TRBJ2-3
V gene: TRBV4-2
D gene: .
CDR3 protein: CASSQDPSSTDTQYF
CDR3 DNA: TGTGCCAGCAGCCAAGATCCGAGTAGCACAGATACGCAGTATTTT

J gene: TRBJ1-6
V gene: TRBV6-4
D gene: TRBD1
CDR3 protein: CASGPGGGLNSPLHF
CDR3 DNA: TGTGCCAGCGGCCCAGGGGGAGGCCTTAATTCACCCCTCCACTTT

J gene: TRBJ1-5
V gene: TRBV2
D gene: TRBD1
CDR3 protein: CASRQGQAFNQPQHF
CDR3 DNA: TGTGCCAGCAGACAGGGACAGGCATTCAATCAGCCCCAGCATTTT

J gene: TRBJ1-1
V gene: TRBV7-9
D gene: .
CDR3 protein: CASSLARTPLNTEAFF
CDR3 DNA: TGTGCCAGCAGCTTAGCAAGGACTCCTCTGAACACTGAAGCTTTCTTT

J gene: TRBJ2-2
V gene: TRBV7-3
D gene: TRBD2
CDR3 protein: CASSFSGGVVATGELFF
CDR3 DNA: TGTGCCAGCAGCTTTAGCGGGGGGGTCGTTGCCACCGGGGAGCTGTTTTTT

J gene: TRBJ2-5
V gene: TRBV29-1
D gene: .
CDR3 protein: CSVAVNQETQYF
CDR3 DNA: TGCAGCGTAGCGGTCAACCAAGAGACCCAGTACTTC